This T cell receptor (beta chain) was recovered during a study of T cell changes during pregnancy in multiple sclerosis. Sequenced by immunoSEQ multiplex PCR; TCRdb stores in-frame clones only, minus some. Found here are about 64,000 clones, roughly 92% of them singletons; the top ten hold approximately 1.5%. Germline trimming cut 5 bases from V and 3 bases from J; bases unmatched to any gene: 7. The CDR3 covers 15 residues. Looked up from germline, CDR1 is WNHNN and CDR2 is SYGVQD (reference sequence). The sample in question was peripheral blood, obtained in the second trimester of pregnancy. This TCR was recovered from a female donor with multiple sclerosis, enrolled in a pregnancy study. The chain carries TRBV10-1 and TRBJ2-1, with 7 bases aligning to TRBD2. The CDR3 region is CASSPFASGYNEQFF. The CDR3, as DNA: TGCGCCAGCAGTCCGTTTGCTAGCGGCTACAATGAGCAGTTCTTC.